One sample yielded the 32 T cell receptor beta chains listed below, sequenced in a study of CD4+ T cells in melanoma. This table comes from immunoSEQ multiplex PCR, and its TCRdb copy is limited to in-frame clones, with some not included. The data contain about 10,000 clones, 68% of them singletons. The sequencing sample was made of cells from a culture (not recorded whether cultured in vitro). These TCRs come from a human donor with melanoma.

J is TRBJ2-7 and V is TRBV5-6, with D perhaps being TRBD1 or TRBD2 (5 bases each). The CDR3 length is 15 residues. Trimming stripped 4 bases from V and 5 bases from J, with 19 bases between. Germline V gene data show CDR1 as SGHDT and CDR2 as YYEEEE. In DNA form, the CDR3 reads TGTGCCAGCAGCCGGGACCTCTCAGTGAGGAACGAGCAGTACTTC. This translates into CASSRDLSVRNEQYF. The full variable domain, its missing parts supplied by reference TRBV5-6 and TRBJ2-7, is DAGVTQSPTHLIKTRGQQVTLRCSPKSGHDTVSWYQQALGQGPQFIFQYYEEEERQRGNFPDRFSGHQFPNYSSELNVNALLLGDSALYLCASSRDLSVRNEQYFGPGTRLTVT.

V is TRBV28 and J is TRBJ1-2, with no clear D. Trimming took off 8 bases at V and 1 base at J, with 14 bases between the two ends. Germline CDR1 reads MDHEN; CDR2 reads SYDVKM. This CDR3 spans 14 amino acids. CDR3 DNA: TGTGCCAGCCGGCCGCCGACTAGTAACTATGGCTACACCTTC. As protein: CASRPPTSNYGYTF.

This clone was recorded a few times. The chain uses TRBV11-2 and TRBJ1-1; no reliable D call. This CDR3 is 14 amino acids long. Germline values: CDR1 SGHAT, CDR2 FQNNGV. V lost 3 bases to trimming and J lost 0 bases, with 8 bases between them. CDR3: CASSLTAMNTEAFF. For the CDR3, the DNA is TGTGCCAGCAGCTTGACGGCTATGAACACTGAAGCTTTCTTT.

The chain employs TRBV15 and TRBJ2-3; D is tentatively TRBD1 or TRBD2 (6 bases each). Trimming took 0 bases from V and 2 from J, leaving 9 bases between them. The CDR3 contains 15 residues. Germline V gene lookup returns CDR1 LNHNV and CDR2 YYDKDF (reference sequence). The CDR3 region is CATSREGGSTDTQYF. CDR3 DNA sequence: TGTGCCACCAGCAGAGAAGGGGGGTCCACAGATACGCAGTATTTT. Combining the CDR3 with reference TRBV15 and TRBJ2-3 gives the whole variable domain DAMVIQNPRYQVTQFGKPVTLSCSQTLNHNVMYWYQQKSSQAPKLLFHYYDKDFNNEADTPDNFQSRRPNTSFCFLDIRSPGLGDTAMYLCATSREGGSTDTQYFGPGTRLTVL.

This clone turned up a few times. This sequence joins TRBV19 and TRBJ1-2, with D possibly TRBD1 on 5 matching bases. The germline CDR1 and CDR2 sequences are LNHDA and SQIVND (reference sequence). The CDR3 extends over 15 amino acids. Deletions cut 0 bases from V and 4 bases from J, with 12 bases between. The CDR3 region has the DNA TGTGCCAGTAGTATAGACGGCGCGGGGCCCTATGGCTACACCTTC. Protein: CASSIDGAGPYGYTF.

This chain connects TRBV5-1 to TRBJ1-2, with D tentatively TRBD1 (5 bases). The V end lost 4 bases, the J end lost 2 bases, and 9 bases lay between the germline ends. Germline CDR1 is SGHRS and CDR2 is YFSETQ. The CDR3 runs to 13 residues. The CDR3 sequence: CASSREGNYGYTF. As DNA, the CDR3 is TGCGCCAGCAGCCGGGAGGGGAACTATGGCTACACCTTC.

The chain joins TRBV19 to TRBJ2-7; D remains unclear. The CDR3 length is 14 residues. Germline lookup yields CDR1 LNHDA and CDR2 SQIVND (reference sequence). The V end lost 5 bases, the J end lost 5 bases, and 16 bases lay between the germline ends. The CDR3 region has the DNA TGTGCCAGTAGTTTGGGTAACCCCCCTAACGAGCAGTACTTC. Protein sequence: CASSLGNPPNEQYF.

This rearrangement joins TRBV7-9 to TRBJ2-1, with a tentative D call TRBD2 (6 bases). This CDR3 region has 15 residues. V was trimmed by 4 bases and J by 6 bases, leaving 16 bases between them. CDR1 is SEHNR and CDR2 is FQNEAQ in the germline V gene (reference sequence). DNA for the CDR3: TGTGCCAGCAGCTCCCCGGGACTTGGGATCAATGAGCAGTTCTTC. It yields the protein CASSSPGLGINEQFF.

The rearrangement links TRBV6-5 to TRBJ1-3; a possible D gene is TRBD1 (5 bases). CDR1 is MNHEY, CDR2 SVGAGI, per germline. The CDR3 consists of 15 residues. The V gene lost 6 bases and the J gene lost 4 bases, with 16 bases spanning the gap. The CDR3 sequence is CASSAGAGRGNTIYF. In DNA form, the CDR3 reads TGTGCCAGCAGCGCCGGGGCAGGGCGGGGAAACACCATATATTTT.

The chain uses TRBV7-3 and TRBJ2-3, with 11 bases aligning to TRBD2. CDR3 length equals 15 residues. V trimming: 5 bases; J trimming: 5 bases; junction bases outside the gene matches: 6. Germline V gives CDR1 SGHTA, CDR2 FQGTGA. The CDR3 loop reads CASSRSGGERDTQYF. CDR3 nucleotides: TGTGCCAGCAGCCGTAGCGGGGGGGAGAGAGATACGCAGTATTTT. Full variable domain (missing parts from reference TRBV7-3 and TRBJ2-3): GAGVSQTPSNKVTEKGKYVELRCDPISGHTALYWYRQSLGQGPEFLIYFQGTGAADDSGLPNDRFFAVRPEGSVSTLKIQRTERGDSAVYLCASSRSGGERDTQYFGPGTRLTVL.

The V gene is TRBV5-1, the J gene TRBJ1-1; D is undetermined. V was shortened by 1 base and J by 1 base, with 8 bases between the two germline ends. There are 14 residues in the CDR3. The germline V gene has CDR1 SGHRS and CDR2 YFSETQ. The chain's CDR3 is CASSLNSANTEAFF. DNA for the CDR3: TGCGCCAGCAGCTTGAATTCCGCGAACACTGAAGCTTTCTTT.

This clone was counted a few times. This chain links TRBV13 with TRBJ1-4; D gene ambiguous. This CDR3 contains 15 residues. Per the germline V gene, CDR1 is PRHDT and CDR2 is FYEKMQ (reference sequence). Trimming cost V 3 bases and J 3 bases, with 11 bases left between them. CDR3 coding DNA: TGTGCCAGCAGCTTCTCGGCCCCGCCTAATGAAAAACTGTTTTTT. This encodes CASSFSAPPNEKLFF. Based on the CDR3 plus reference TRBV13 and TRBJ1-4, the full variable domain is AAGVIQSPRHLIKEKRETATLKCYPIPRHDTVYWYQQGPGQDPQFLISFYEKMQSDKGSIPDRFSAQQFSDYHSELNMSSLELGDSALYFCASSFSAPPNEKLFFGSGTQLSVL.

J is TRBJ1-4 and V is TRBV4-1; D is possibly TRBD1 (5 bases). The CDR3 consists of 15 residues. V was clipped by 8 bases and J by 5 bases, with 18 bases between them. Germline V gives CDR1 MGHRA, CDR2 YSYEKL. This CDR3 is CASGPGLRTNEKLFF. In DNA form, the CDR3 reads TGCGCCAGCGGACCCGGTTTACGGACAAATGAAAAACTGTTTTTT.

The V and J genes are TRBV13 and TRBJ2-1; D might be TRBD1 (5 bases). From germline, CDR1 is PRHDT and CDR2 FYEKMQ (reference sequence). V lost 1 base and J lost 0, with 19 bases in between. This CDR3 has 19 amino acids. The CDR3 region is CASSLDPGYSISSYNEQFF. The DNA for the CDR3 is TGTGCCAGCAGCTTAGATCCAGGGTACAGTATAAGCTCCTACAATGAGCAGTTCTTC.

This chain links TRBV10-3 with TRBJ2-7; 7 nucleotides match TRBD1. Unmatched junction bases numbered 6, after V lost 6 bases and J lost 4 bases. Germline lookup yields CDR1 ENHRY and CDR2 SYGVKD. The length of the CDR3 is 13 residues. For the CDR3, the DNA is TGTGCCATCAGCGACGGGACAGCTTACGAGCAGTACTTC. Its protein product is CAISDGTAYEQYF.

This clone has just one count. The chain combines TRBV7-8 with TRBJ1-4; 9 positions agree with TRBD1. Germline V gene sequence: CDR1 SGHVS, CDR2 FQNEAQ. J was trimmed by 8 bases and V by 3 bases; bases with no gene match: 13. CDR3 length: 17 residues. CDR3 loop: CASSFRTGVGLREKLFF. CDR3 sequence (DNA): TGTGCCAGCAGCTTTAGGACAGGGGTTGGTCTAAGGGAAAAACTGTTTTTT.

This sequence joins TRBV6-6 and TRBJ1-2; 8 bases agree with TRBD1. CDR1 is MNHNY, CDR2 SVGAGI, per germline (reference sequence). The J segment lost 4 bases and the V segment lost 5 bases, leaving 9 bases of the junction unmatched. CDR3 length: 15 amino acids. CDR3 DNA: TGTGCCAGCAGTAAACGACAGGGGAGGGTCTATGGCTACACCTTC. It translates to CASSKRQGRVYGYTF.

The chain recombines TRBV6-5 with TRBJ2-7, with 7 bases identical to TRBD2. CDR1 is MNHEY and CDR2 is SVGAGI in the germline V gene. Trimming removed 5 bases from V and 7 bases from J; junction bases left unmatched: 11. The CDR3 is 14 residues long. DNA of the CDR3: TGTGCCAGCAGTAGGCGGGGCGGGGAGGGAGAGCAGTACTTC. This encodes CASSRRGGEGEQYF.

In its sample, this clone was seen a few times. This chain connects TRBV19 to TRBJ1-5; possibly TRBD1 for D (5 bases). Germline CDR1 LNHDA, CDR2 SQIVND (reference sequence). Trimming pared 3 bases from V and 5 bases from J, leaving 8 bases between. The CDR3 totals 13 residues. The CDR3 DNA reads TGTGCCAGTAGTATGGGACCCTATCAGCCCCAGCATTTT. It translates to CASSMGPYQPQHF.

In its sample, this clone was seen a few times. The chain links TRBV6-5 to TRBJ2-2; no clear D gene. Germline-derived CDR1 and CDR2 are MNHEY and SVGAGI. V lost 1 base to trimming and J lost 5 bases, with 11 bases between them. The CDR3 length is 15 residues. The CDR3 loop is CASSYFRRSTGELFF. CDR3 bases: TGTGCCAGCAGTTACTTCCGACGTTCGACCGGGGAGCTGTTTTTT.

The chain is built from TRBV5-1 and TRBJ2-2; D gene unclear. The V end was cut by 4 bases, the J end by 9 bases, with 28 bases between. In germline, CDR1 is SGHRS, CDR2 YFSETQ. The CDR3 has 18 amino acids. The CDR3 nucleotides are TGCGCCAGCAGCGCGCCGGGCCAACTCACCGTTAGAAGGCGGGAGCTGTTTTTT. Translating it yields CASSAPGQLTVRRRELFF.

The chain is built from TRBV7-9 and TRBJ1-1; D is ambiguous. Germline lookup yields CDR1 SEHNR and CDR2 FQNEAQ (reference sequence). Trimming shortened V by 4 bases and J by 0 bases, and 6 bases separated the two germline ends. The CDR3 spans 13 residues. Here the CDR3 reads CASSSQVNTEAFF. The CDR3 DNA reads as TGTGCCAGCAGCTCCCAGGTGAACACTGAAGCTTTCTTT.

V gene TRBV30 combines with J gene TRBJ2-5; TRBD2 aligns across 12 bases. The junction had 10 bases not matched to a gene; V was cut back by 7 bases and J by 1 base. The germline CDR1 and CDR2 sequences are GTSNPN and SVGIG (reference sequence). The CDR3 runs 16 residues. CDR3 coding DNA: TGTGCCTTAGAACTAGCGGGGGGCCCCCCCCAAGAGACCCAGTACTTC. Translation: CALELAGGPPQETQYF.

The CDR3 DNA sequence: TGCGCCAGCAGCTTTCTAGCGGGGGGGTTCGGAGCCTACGAGCAGTACTTC. It yields the protein CASSFLAGGFGAYEQYF. The rearrangement joins TRBV5-1 to TRBJ2-7, with 12 bases that match TRBD2. Germline CDR1 and CDR2: SGHRS and YFSETQ. V was clipped by 2 bases and J by 2 bases; unmatched bases: 8. This CDR3 is 17 amino acids long.

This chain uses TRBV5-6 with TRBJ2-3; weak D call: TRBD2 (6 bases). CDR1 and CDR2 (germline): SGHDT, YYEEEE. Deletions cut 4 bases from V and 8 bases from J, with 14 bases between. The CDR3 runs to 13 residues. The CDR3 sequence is CASSVVGGGTQYF. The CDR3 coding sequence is TGTGCCAGCAGCGTGGTGGGGGGAGGTACGCAGTATTTT. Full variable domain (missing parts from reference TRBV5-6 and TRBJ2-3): DAGVTQSPTHLIKTRGQQVTLRCSPKSGHDTVSWYQQALGQGPQFIFQYYEEEERQRGNFPDRFSGHQFPNYSSELNVNALLLGDSALYLCASSVVGGGTQYFGPGTRLTVL.

As DNA, the CDR3 is TGTGCCACCCGCCGGGCAGGTGGTCCCGGGGAGCTGTTTTTT. Protein product: CATRRAGGPGELFF. The V and J genes are TRBV5-5 and TRBJ2-2; no clear D gene. The CDR3 is 14 amino acids. Trimming took 9 bases from V and 6 from J, leaving 18 bases between them. Germline CDR1 SGHKS, CDR2 YYEKEE (reference sequence).

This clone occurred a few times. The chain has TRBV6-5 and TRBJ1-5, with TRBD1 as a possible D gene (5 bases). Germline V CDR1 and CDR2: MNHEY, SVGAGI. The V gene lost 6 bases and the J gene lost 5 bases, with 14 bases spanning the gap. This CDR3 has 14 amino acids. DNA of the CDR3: TGTGCCAGCAGCGCTACAGGATTATATCAGCCCCAGCATTTT. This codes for CASSATGLYQPQHF.

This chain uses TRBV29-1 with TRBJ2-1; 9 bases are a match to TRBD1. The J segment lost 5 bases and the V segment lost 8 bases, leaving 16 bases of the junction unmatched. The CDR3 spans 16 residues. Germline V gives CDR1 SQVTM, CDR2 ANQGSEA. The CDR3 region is CSTHPRTGGLNNEQFF. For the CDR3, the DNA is TGCAGCACTCATCCCCGCACAGGGGGCCTCAACAATGAGCAGTTCTTC.

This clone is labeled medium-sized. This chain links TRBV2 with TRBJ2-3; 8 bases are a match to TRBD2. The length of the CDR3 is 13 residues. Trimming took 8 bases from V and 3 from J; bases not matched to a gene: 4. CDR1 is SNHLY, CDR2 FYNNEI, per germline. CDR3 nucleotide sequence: TGTGCCAGCGGGACTAGAGTAACAGATACGCAGTATTTT. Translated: CASGTRVTDTQYF.

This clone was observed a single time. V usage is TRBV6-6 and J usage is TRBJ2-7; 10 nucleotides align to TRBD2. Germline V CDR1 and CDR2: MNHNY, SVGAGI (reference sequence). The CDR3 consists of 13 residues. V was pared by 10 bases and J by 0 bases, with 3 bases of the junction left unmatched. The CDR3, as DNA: TGTGCCACGAGCGGGGGGGCCTCCTACGAGCAGTACTTC. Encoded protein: CATSGGASYEQYF.

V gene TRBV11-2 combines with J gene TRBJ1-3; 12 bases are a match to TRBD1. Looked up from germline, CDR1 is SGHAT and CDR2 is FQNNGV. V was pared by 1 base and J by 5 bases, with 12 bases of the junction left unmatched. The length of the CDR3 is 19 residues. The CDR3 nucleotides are TGTGCCAGCAGCTTAGTAACCACCGGGACAGGGGGCAGTAGAAACACCATATATTTT. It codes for CASSLVTTGTGGSRNTIYF. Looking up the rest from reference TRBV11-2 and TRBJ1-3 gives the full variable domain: EAGVAQSPRYKIIEKRQSVAFWCNPISGHATLYWYQQILGQGPKLLIQFQNNGVVDDSQLPKDRFSAERLKGVDSTLKIQPAKLEDSAVYLCASSLVTTGTGGSRNTIYFGEGSWLTVV.

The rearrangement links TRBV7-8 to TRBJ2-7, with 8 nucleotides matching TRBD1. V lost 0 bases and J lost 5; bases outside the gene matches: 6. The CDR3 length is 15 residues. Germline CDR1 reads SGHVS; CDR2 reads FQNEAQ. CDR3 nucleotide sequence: TGTGCCAGCAGCTTAGCGGCAGGGGGCCTGAACGAGCAGTACTTC. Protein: CASSLAAGGLNEQYF.